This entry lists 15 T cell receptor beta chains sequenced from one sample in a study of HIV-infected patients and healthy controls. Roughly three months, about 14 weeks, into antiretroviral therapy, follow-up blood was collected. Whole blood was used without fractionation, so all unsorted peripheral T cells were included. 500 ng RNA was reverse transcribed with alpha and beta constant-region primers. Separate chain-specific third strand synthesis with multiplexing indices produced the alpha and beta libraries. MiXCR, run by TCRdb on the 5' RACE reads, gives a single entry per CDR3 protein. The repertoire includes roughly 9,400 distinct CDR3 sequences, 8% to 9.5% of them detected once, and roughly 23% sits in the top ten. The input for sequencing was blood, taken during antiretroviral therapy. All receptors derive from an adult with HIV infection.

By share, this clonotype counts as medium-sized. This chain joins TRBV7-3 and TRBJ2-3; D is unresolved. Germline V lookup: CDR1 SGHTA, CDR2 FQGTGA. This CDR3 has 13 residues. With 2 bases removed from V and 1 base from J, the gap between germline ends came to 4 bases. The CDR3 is CASSLQGTDTQYF. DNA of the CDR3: TGTGCCAGCAGCTTACAGGGCACAGATACGCAGTATTTT.

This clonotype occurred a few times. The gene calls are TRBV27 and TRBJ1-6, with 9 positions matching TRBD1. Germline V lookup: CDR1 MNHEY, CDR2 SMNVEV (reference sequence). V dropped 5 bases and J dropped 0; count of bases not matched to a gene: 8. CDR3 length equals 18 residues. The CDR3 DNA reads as TGTGCCAGCAGTCCACTACAGGGGGCGAGCTCCTATAATTCACCCCTCCACTTT. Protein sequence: CASSPLQGASSYNSPLHF.

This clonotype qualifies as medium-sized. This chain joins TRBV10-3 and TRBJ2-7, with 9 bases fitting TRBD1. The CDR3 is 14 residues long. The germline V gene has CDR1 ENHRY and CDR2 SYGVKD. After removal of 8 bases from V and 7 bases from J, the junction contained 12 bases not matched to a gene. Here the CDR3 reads CAILVEDRGREQYF. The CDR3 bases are TGTGCCATCCTTGTCGAGGACAGGGGAAGAGAGCAGTACTTC.

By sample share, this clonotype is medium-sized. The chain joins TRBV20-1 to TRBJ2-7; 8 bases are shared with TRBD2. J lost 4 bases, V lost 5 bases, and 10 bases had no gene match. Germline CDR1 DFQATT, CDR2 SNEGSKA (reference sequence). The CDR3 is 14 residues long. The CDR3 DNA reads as TGCAGTGCTGCCCAGGGTGGCGGGAGGTACGAGCAGTACTTC. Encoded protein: CSAAQGGGRYEQYF.

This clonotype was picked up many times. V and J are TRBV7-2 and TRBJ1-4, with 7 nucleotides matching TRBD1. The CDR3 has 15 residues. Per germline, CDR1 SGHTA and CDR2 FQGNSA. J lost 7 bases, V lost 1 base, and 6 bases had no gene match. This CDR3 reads CASSLVQGIFEKLFF. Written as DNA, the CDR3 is TGTGCCAGCAGCTTAGTACAGGGGATATTTGAAAAACTGTTTTTT.

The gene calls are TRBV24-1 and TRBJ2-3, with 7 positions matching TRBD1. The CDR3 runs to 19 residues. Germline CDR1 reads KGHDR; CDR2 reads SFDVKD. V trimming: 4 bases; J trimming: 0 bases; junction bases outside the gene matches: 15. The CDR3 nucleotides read TGTGCCACCAGTGACGCCGGGACAGAAGATGGAAGTAGCACAGATACGCAGTATTTT. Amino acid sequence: CATSDAGTEDGSSTDTQYF.

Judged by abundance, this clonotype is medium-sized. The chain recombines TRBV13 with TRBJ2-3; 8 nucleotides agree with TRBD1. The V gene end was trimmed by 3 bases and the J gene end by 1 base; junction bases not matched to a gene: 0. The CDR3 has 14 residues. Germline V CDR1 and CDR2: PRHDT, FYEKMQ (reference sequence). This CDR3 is CASSLGQGTDTQYF. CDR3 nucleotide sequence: TGTGCCAGCAGCTTGGGACAGGGCACAGATACGCAGTATTTT.

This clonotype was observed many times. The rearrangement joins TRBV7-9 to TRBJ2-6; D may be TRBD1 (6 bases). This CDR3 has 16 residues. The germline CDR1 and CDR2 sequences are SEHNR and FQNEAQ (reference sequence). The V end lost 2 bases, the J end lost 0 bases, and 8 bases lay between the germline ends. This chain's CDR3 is CASSLTGNSGANVLTF. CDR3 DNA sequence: TGTGCCAGCAGCTTAACAGGGAACTCTGGGGCCAACGTCCTGACTTTC.

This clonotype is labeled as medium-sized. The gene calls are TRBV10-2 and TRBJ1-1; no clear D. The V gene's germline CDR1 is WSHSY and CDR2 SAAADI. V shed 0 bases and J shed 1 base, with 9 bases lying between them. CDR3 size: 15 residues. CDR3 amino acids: CASSESPGTNTEAFF. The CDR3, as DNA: TGCGCCAGCAGTGAGTCACCGGGTACGAACACTGAAGCTTTCTTT.

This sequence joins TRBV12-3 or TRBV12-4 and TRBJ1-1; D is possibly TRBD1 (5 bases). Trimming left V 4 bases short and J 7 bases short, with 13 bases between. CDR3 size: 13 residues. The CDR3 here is CASSWFGRDEAFF. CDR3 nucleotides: TGTGCCAGCAGTTGGTTCGGCAGGGATGAAGCTTTCTTT.

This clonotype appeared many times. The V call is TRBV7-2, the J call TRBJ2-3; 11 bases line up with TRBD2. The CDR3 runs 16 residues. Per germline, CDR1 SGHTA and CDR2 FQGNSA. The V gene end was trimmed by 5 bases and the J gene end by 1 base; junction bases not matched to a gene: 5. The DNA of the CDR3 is TGTGCCAGCAGCCCCACACTAGCGGGGGGCACAGATACGCAGTATTTT. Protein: CASSPTLAGGTDTQYF.

CDR3 residues: CASSYALDTQYF. For the CDR3, the DNA is TGTGCCAGCAGTTATGCGTTAGATACGCAGTATTTT. The chain joins TRBV6-2 or TRBV6-3 to TRBJ2-3; D remains unclear. V lost 3 bases to trimming and J lost 5 bases, with 6 bases between them. Germline CDR1 MNHEY, CDR2 SVGEGT. The CDR3 is 12 residues long.

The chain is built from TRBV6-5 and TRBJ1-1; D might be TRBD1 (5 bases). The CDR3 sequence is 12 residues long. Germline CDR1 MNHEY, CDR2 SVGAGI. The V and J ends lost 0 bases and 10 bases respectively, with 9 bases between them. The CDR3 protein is CASSYSEGPAFF. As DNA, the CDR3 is TGTGCCAGCAGTTACTCGGAGGGACCAGCTTTCTTT.

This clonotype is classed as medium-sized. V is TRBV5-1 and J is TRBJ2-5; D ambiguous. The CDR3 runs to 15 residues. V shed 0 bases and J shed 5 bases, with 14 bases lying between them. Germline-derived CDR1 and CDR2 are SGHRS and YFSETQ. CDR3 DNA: TGCGCCAGCAGCTTGGAATATCTGCGCTGGGAGACCCAGTACTTC. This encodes CASSLEYLRWETQYF.

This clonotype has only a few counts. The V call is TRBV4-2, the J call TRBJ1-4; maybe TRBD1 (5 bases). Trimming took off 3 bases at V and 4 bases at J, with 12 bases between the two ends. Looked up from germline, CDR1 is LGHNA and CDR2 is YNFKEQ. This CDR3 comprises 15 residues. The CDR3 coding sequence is TGTGCCAGCAGCCATACCAGGGAGATTAATGAAAAACTGTTTTTT. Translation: CASSHTREINEKLFF.